A single sample gave rise to the 29 T cell receptor beta chains below, sequenced in a study of blood T cell repertoires in COVID-19. Only in-frame clones appear in the TCRdb table, and some are missing; sequencing was by immunoSEQ multiplex PCR. The sample lists fewer than 110,000 clones, 75% to 90% occurring once. The material sequenced was peripheral blood. Source of these receptors: a woman in her sixties or seventies with active or convalescent COVID-19.

J is TRBJ2-5 and V is TRBV5-4; TRBD2 might be the D (7 bases). This CDR3 spans 15 amino acids. The germline CDR1 and CDR2 sequences are SGHNT and YYREEE (reference sequence). V shed 0 bases and J shed 5 bases, with 14 bases lying between them. Here the CDR3 DNA reads TGTGCCAGCAGCTTGGGAGGAGGGGGAGGGGAGACCCAGTACTTC. This translates into CASSLGGGGGETQYF. Full variable domain (remainder filled in from reference TRBV5-4 and TRBJ2-5): ETGVTQSPTHLIKTRGQQVTLRCSSQSGHNTVSWYQQALGQGPQFIFQYYREEENGRGNFPPRFSGLQFPNYSSELNVNALELDDSALYLCASSLGGGGGETQYFGPGTRLLVL.

V gene TRBV6-2 or TRBV6-3 combines with J gene TRBJ1-5; 11 bases align to TRBD1. J gave up 4 bases and V 5 bases, and 4 bases lay outside the gene matches. The germline gives CDR1 MNHEY, CDR2 SVGEGT. CDR3 length: 15 amino acids. CDR3 sequence: CASSRTGGVNQPQHF. The DNA of the CDR3 is TGTGCCAGCAGTCGGACAGGGGGCGTTAATCAGCCCCAGCATTTT.

This clone was detected only once. The rearrangement uses TRBV7-8 and TRBJ1-2; the D gene is possibly TRBD1 (6 bases). Trimming stripped 3 bases from V and 2 bases from J, with 13 bases between. CDR3 size: 15 residues. Per germline, CDR1 SGHVS and CDR2 FQNEAQ. This chain's CDR3 is CASSFAGGQNYGYTF. CDR3 coding DNA: TGTGCCAGCAGCTTCGCCGGGGGGCAGAACTATGGCTACACCTTC.

The rearrangement links TRBV15 to TRBJ2-5, with TRBD2 matching 11 bases. The CDR3 consists of 16 residues. V dropped 0 bases and J dropped 6; count of bases not matched to a gene: 6. The germline V gene encodes CDR1 LNHNV and CDR2 YYDKDF (reference sequence). The CDR3 coding sequence is TGTGCCACCAGCAGAGATTTACTAGCGGGGGAGAAGACCCAGTACTTC. Protein: CATSRDLLAGEKTQYF.

This chain joins TRBV5-1 and TRBJ1-2; 8 bases map to TRBD1. The length of the CDR3 is 14 residues. With V trimmed by 4 bases and J by 6 bases, 8 bases remained unmatched. Germline CDR1 is SGHRS and CDR2 is YFSETQ. The CDR3 sequence is CASSPIAGGNGYTF. The DNA for the CDR3 is TGCGCCAGCAGCCCTATCGCAGGGGGCAATGGCTACACCTTC.

V is TRBV7-2 and J is TRBJ1-2, with 8 positions matching TRBD1. V trimming: 5 bases; J trimming: 2 bases; junction bases outside the gene matches: 7. The germline V gene has CDR1 SGHTA and CDR2 FQGNSA. The CDR3 covers 15 residues. CDR3 residues: CASSVDRALNYGYTF. CDR3 DNA sequence: TGTGCCAGCAGCGTGGACAGGGCCCTCAACTATGGCTACACCTTC.

This chain joins TRBV7-9 and TRBJ1-6; TRBD1 might be the D (5 bases). The CDR3 spans 16 residues. CDR1 is SEHNR and CDR2 is FQNEAQ in the germline V gene (reference sequence). Trimming removed 5 bases from V and 8 bases from J, with 19 bases in between. The CDR3 loop is CASSNEAQGRDSPLHF. The CDR3 nucleotides read TGTGCCAGCAGCAACGAGGCCCAGGGCAGAGATTCACCCCTCCACTTT.

V gene TRBV9 combines with J gene TRBJ2-1, with D maybe TRBD2 (6 bases). Trimming removed 3 bases from V and 1 base from J, with 11 bases in between. This CDR3 is built from 15 residues. Germline values: CDR1 SGDLS, CDR2 YYNGEE. The CDR3 sequence is CASSARDSSYNEQFF. DNA for the CDR3: TGTGCCAGCAGCGCCCGGGACTCTTCCTACAATGAGCAGTTCTTC.

The chain joins TRBV5-6 to TRBJ2-3; 8 nucleotides align to TRBD2. This CDR3 contains 15 residues. J lost 1 base, V lost 2 bases, and 3 bases had no gene match. Germline V gene sequence: CDR1 SGHDT, CDR2 YYEEEE. The CDR3 nucleotides are TGTGCCAGCAGCTTCACAGCGGGGGGCACAGATACGCAGTATTTT. Protein: CASSFTAGGTDTQYF.

This chain connects TRBV2 to TRBJ1-1; D might be TRBD1 (6 bases). Per germline, CDR1 SNHLY and CDR2 FYNNEI. This CDR3 is 13 amino acids long. V was pared by 6 bases and J by 4 bases, with 12 bases between. CDR3 coding DNA: TGTGCCAGCAGGACAGAACAGGGCACTGAAGCTTTCTTT. Amino acids: CASRTEQGTEAFF.

This chain connects TRBV1 to TRBJ2-7; TRBD2, the D gene given by the table, was not confirmed from the DNA. TRBV1 has pseudogene status. This CDR3 is built from 13 residues. The CDR3 DNA sequence: TGCACCAGCAGCCGGAATCCCGGGGGCGAGCAGTACTTC. Its protein product is CTSSRNPGGEQYF.

The V gene is TRBV7-2, the J gene TRBJ2-7; D is possibly TRBD2 (5 bases). The CDR3 runs to 14 residues. Germline CDR1 reads SGHTA; CDR2 reads FQGNSA. Trimming removed 3 bases from V and 2 bases from J, with 11 bases in between. CDR3 sequence: CASSFDYLAYEQYF. In DNA, the CDR3 is TGTGCCAGCAGCTTCGACTACCTTGCCTACGAGCAGTACTTC.

This clone was detected once. This CDR3 reads CASSSRVSPLHF. The CDR3 bases are TGTGCCAGCAGCTCTCGGGTTTCACCCCTCCACTTT. This chain uses TRBV7-2 with TRBJ1-6; D unresolved. Germline CDR1 is SGHTA and CDR2 is FQGNSA. With 4 bases removed from V and 9 bases from J, the gap between germline ends came to 7 bases. The CDR3 sequence is 12 residues long. The whole variable domain, filled in from reference TRBV7-2 and TRBJ1-6, reads GAGVSQSPSNKVTEKGKDVELRCDPISGHTALYWYRQSLGQGLEFLIYFQGNSAPDKSGLPSDRFSAERTGGSVSTLTIQRTQQEDSAVYLCASSSRVSPLHFGNGTRLTVT.

This chain links TRBV5-1 with TRBJ2-2, with 10 bases fitting TRBD2. Trimming cost V 2 bases and J 7 bases; bases outside gene matches: 5. The CDR3 totals 15 residues. Germline V gene lookup returns CDR1 SGHRS and CDR2 YFSETQ. The CDR3: CASSFLAGDDGELFF. The CDR3 DNA reads as TGCGCCAGCAGCTTCCTAGCGGGAGATGACGGGGAGCTGTTTTTT.

The chain combines TRBV7-2 with TRBJ2-5, with 8 bases that match TRBD2. The CDR3 is 15 residues long. J lost 5 bases, V lost 2 bases, and 7 bases had no gene match. Looked up from germline, CDR1 is SGHTA and CDR2 is FQGNSA. In DNA, the CDR3 is TGTGCCAGCAGCTTAACTAGCGGTGTTATGGAGACCCAGTACTTC. Its translation is CASSLTSGVMETQYF.

The V gene is TRBV7-6, the J gene TRBJ2-7; 11 bases fit TRBD2. Trimming took 1 base from V and 3 from J; bases not matched to a gene: 5. Germline CDR1 is SGHVS and CDR2 is FNYEAQ. The CDR3 totals 16 residues. The DNA of the CDR3 is TGTGCCAGCAGCTTAGTTGGAGGGACTAGCGGCTACGAGCAGTACTTC. Translation gives CASSLVGGTSGYEQYF.

V gene TRBV2 combines with J gene TRBJ2-1; TRBD2 matches 13 bases. This CDR3 has 13 residues. Looked up from germline, CDR1 is SNHLY and CDR2 is FYNNEI. V was clipped by 6 bases and J by 12 bases; unmatched bases: 5. As DNA, the CDR3 is TGTGCCAGCAGCATACTAGCGGGGGGGCGGCAGTTCTTC. It codes for CASSILAGGRQFF. The complete variable domain, with remaining parts taken from reference TRBV2 and TRBJ2-1, reads EPEVTQTPSHQVTQMGQEVILRCVPISNHLYFYWYRQILGQKVEFLVSFYNNEISEKSEIFDDQFSVERPDGSNFTLKIRSTKLEDSAMYFCASSILAGGRQFFGPGTRLTVL.

This chain uses TRBV19 with TRBJ2-6, with TRBD1 as a possible D gene (6 bases). The CDR3 loop spans 15 amino acids. Germline V gene lookup returns CDR1 LNHDA and CDR2 SQIVND (reference sequence). Trimming removed 3 bases at V and 1 base at J, with 7 bases between. This CDR3 reads CASSIQGSGANVLTF. As DNA, the CDR3 is TGTGCCAGTAGTATCCAGGGGTCTGGGGCCAACGTCCTGACTTTC.

The genes are TRBV19 and TRBJ2-4; TRBD2 is a possible D gene (6 bases). Trimming stripped 5 bases from V and 3 bases from J, with 17 bases between. Germline V gene data show CDR1 as LNHDA and CDR2 as SQIVND (reference sequence). The CDR3 consists of 16 residues. CDR3 sequence (DNA): TGTGCCAGTAGTCCTTGGACCCAAGCGGGCAAAAACATTCAGTACTTC. Residues: CASSPWTQAGKNIQYF. Drawing the rest from reference TRBV19 and TRBJ2-4, the complete variable domain is DGGITQSPKYLFRKEGQNVTLSCEQNLNHDAMYWYRQDPGQGLRLIYYSQIVNDFQKGDIAEGYSVSREKKESFPLTVTSAQKNPTAFYLCASSPWTQAGKNIQYFGAGTRLSVL.

CDR3 sequence reads: CASSSQQGSNQPQHF. The CDR3 DNA reads as TGTGCCAGCAGCTCTCAACAGGGGAGCAATCAGCCCCAGCATTTT. The chain is built from TRBV7-2 and TRBJ1-5, with 7 nucleotides matching TRBD1. This CDR3 is built from 15 residues. V lost 4 bases and J lost 1; bases outside the gene matches: 4. Per germline, CDR1 SGHTA and CDR2 FQGNSA.

The chain has TRBV11-3 and TRBJ1-2; D is possibly TRBD1 (5 bases). This CDR3 contains 15 residues. Trimming removed 5 bases from V and 4 bases from J, with 17 bases in between. CDR1 SGHNT and CDR2 YENEEA come from the germline V gene. The CDR3: CASSLSSQGFYGYTF. CDR3 nucleotide sequence: TGTGCCAGCAGCCTGTCTTCCCAGGGATTCTATGGCTACACCTTC.

The J gene is TRBJ2-7, the V gene TRBV21-1; the D call TRBD1 from the table was never checked on the DNA. TRBV21-1 has pseudogene status. This CDR3 has 16 residues. CDR3 protein: CASSKGGGTDYYEQYF. In DNA, the CDR3 is TGTGCCAGCAGCAAAGGAGGGGGGACAGACTACTACGAGCAGTACTTC.

The V gene is TRBV24-1, the J gene TRBJ2-2, with D possibly matching TRBD2 (5 bases). Germline V gives CDR1 KGHDR, CDR2 SFDVKD. The CDR3 sequence is 12 residues long. With 6 bases removed from V and 6 bases from J, the gap between germline ends came to 7 bases. In DNA, the CDR3 is TGTGCCACCAGTCCGGGGTCCGGGGAGCTGTTTTTT. Translated, it gives CATSPGSGELFF.

This clone was seen a few times. This rearrangement joins TRBV24-1 to TRBJ2-1; 7 positions agree with TRBD2. The CDR3 consists of 14 residues. V was pared by 5 bases and J by 6 bases, with 6 bases of the junction left unmatched. Germline CDR1 reads KGHDR; CDR2 reads SFDVKD. In nucleotides, the CDR3 is TGTGCCACCAGTGGTAAGACTAGCCCCAATGAGCAGTTCTTC. It translates to CATSGKTSPNEQFF.

This chain joins TRBV21-1 and TRBJ2-7; the table's D gene call, TRBD2, was not cross checked with the DNA. TRBV21-1 constitutes a pseudogene. The length of the CDR3 is 19 residues. The DNA for the CDR3 is TGTGCCAGCAGCAAAATTGAGACTAGCGGGAGTATAAGCCCCTACGAGCAGTACTTC. This translates into CASSKIETSGSISPYEQYF.

The chain joins TRBV28 to TRBJ1-4; D is undetermined. Trimming left V 3 bases short and J 5 bases short, with 10 bases between. The CDR3 loop spans 14 amino acids. CDR1 MDHEN and CDR2 SYDVKM come from the germline V gene. CDR3 protein: CASSFSGMNEKLFF. Written as DNA, the CDR3 is TGTGCCAGCAGTTTTTCCGGGATGAATGAAAAACTGTTTTTT. Using reference TRBV28 and TRBJ1-4 for the parts outside the CDR3, the full variable domain is DVKVTQSSRYLVKRTGEKVFLECVQDMDHENMFWYRQDPGLGLRLIYFSYDVKMKEKGDIPEGYSVSREKKERFSLILESASTNQTSMYLCASSFSGMNEKLFFGSGTQLSVL.

This clone appeared once. The chain carries TRBV18 and TRBJ2-1, with no clear D. The V gene's germline CDR1 is KGHSH and CDR2 LQKENI. Trimming stripped 2 bases from V and 3 bases from J, with 8 bases between. There are 14 residues in the CDR3. CDR3 protein: CASSPLADYNEQFF. Written as DNA, the CDR3 is TGTGCCAGCTCACCATTGGCAGACTACAATGAGCAGTTCTTC.

The chain combines TRBV9 with TRBJ1-3, with TRBD1 as a possible D gene (6 bases). Germline V gene sequence: CDR1 SGDLS, CDR2 YYNGEE. The length of the CDR3 is 14 residues. Trimming pared 0 bases from V and 4 bases from J, leaving 8 bases between. The DNA for the CDR3 is TGTGCCAGCAGCGTAGACAGGGAGGGAAACACCATATATTTT. Its translation is CASSVDREGNTIYF.

The chain combines TRBV30 with TRBJ2-3, with 8 bases matching TRBD2. This CDR3 spans 14 amino acids. The V gene's germline CDR1 is GTSNPN and CDR2 SVGIG (reference sequence). The CDR3 DNA sequence: TGTGCTCGGACAAGGGCGGGAGGCGCAGATACGCAGTATTTT. As protein: CARTRAGGADTQYF.